This T cell receptor beta chain was identified in a study of blood T cell repertoires in COVID-19. Unmatched junction bases numbered 6, after V lost 3 bases and J lost 7 bases. Germline loops: CDR1 SGHDT, CDR2 YYEEEE. The CDR3 runs 13 residues. Data came from immunoSEQ multiplex PCR; TCRdb stores just in-frame clones and leaves some out. The data contain fewer than 350,000 clones, around 85% of them singletons. V gene TRBV5-6 combines with J gene TRBJ1-2; the match to TRBD1 covers 7 bases. The source is a woman between 45 and 65 years old who had recovered from COVID-19. Sequenced material: PBMCs or T cells enriched from blood (not recorded which). This chain's CDR3 is CASSSLTGIGYTF. The DNA for the CDR3 is TGTGCCAGCAGCTCATTGACAGGGATTGGCTACACCTTC.